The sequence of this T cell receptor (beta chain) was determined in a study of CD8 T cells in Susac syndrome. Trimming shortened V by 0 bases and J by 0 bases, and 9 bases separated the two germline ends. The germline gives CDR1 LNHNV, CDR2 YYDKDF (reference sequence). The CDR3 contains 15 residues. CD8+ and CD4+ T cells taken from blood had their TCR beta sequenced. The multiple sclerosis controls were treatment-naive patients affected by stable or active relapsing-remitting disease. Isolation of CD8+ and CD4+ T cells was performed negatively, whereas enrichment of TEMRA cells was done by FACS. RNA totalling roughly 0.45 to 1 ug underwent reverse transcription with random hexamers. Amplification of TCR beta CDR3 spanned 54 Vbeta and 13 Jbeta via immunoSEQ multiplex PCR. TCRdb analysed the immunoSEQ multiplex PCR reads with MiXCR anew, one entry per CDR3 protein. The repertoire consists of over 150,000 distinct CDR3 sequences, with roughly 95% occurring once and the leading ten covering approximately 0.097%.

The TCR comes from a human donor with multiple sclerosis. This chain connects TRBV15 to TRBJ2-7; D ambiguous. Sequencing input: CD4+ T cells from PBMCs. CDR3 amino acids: CATSRDRLISYEQYF. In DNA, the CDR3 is TGTGCCACCAGCAGAGACAGGTTGATCTCCTACGAGCAGTACTTC.